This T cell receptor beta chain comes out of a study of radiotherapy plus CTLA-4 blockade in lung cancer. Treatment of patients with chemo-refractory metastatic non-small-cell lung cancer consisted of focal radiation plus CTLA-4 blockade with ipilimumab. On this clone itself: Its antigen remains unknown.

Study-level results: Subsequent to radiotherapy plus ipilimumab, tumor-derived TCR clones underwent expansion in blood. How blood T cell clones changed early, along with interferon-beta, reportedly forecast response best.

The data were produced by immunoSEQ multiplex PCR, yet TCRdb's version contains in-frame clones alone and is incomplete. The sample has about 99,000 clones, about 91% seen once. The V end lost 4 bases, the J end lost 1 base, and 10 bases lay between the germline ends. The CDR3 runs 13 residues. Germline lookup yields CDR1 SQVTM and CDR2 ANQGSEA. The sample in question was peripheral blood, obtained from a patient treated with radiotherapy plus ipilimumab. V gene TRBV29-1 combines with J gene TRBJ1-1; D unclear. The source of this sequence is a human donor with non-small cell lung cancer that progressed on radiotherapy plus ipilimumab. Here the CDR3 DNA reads TGCAGCGTTGCTGACCGGTGGAACACTGAAGCTTTCTTT. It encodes CSVADRWNTEAFF.